This TCR beta chain was observed in a study of CD8+CD57+ T cells in acquired aplastic anemia. Study observations and caveats: Both patients and controls carried the same twenty-nine CD8+ CDR3 sequences. Patients did not significantly differ from controls in CD8+ Simpson's diversity.

Points on this clonotype: Its matching antigen is unknown.

The study profiled TCR beta VDJ and CDR3 using genomic DNA as template. TCRdb processed the reads anew with MiXCR; each CDR3 protein has one entry. The profile shows under 250,000 distinct CDR3 sequences, more than 40% of them singletons. All patients picked for sequencing had shown, by flow cytometry, an expansion of CD8+CD57+ cells. Every patient had severe acquired aplastic anemia. V was pared by 6 bases and J by 1 base, with 15 bases between. The CDR3 runs to 15 residues. Per the germline V gene, CDR1 is MNHEY and CDR2 is SMNVEV (reference sequence). The source is a human donor with aplastic anemia. This chain links TRBV27 with TRBJ1-2; D is unclear. Sequenced material: sorted CD4+, CD8+, or CD8+CD57+ T cells (not recorded which) from PBMCs. DNA for the CDR3: TGTGCCAGCAGAATGAACAGCGGCGTTAACTATGGCTACACCTTC. Protein product: CASRMNSGVNYGYTF.